The rows below give T cell receptor beta chains drawn from one sample of a study of shared clonotypes between healthy human individuals. Assay used: immunoSEQ multiplex PCR; TCRdb lists only in-frame clones, some missing. The sample has over a million clones, 98% to 99% seen once; the top ten hold over 0.3%. The sample consisted of naive CD4+ T cells sorted from blood. All receptors come from a young man in good health. Each CDR3 is given with its conserved first and last residue. D genes are given only for firm matches. Rows give clone size only sometimes, using once, few, many, or a class for an expanded clone.

D | J | size | V | DNA | CDR3
. | TRBJ2-1 | . | TRBV6-1 | TGTGCCAGCAGGCAACACTATGAGCAGTTCTTC | CASRQHYEQFF
TRBD2 | TRBJ2-2 | . | TRBV18 | TGTGCCAGCTCAACGCTAGCGGGCCGAACGGACGGGGAGCTGTTTTTT | CASSTLAGRTDGELFF
. | TRBJ1-2 | . | TRBV6-6 | TGTGCCAGCCGGGGGGGCGCTTCCAACTATGGCTACACCTTC | CASRGGASNYGYTF
. | TRBJ2-7 | . | TRBV7-9 | TGTGCCAGCAGCTTCACGACCGGCTCCTACGAGCAGTACTTC | CASSFTTGSYEQYF
. | TRBJ2-5 | . | TRBV20-1 | TGCAGTGCTGCGGCGGAGACCCAGTACTTC | CSAAAETQYF
TRBD1 | TRBJ2-7 | . | TRBV7-2 | TGTGCCAGCAGCTTAGGGACAGGGGCCGGGTACGAGCAGTACTTC | CASSLGTGAGYEQYF
. | TRBJ2-3 | . | TRBV9 | TGTGCCAGCAGCGTAGTCGGTAGCACAGATACGCAGTATTTT | CASSVVGSTDTQYF
. | TRBJ1-1 | . | TRBV6-1 | TGTGCCAGCCGCGGACAGCTTGAAGCTTTCTTT | CASRGQLEAFF
. | TRBJ2-6 | . | TRBV25-1 | TGTGCCAGCAGTGAACCGGGTGGGGCCAACGTCCTGACTTTC | CASSEPGGANVLTF
TRBD2 | TRBJ2-7 | once | TRBV28 | TGTGCCAGCACTATAGCGGGAAGCTCCTACGAGCAGTACTTC | CASTIAGSSYEQYF
. | TRBJ2-7 | . | TRBV9 | TGTGCCAGCAGCTCTCACTCGAGCTCCTACGAGCAGTACTTC | CASSSHSSSYEQYF
TRBD1 | TRBJ1-1 | . | TRBV27 | TGTGCCAGCAGCCCAGGGACAGGTGATTTTATCTTT | CASSPGTGDFIF
. | TRBJ2-7 | . | TRBV19 | TGTGCCAGTATCGTGGGTTGGGACTTCTCCTACGAGCAGTACTTC | CASIVGWDFSYEQYF
. | TRBJ2-7 | . | TRBV11-2 | TGTGCCAGCAGCTTACTTCGGGGCTACGAGCAGTACTTC | CASSLLRGYEQYF
TRBD1 | TRBJ2-5 | . | TRBV5-1 | TGCGCCAGCAGCTGGGGGGACAGGGGCCAAGAGACCCAGTACTTC | CASSWGDRGQETQYF
. | TRBJ2-5 | . | TRBV5-1 | TGCGCCAGCAGCTTCGTTCTTAGCCACCAAGAGACCCAGTACTTC | CASSFVLSHQETQYF
TRBD2 | TRBJ2-2 | . | TRBV11-2 | TGTGCCACCCGACGGGGGGCGAACACCGGGGAGCTGTTTTTT | CATRRGANTGELFF
. | TRBJ1-1 | . | TRBV7-3 | TGTGCCAGCAGCTTAGGTTGGAACACTGAAGCTTTCTTT | CASSLGWNTEAFF
. | TRBJ2-2 | . | TRBV5-1 | TGCGCCAGCAGCTTTAGGACCACCGGGGAGCTGTTTTTT | CASSFRTTGELFF
. | TRBJ2-5 | . | TRBV7-2 | TGTGCCAGCAGCTTAACGGGAACCGTAGAAGAGACCCAGTACTTC | CASSLTGTVEETQYF
. | TRBJ1-5 | . | TRBV5-8 | TGTGCCAGCAGCTTGCTTTGGGGTTCAGGTCAGCCCCAGCATTTT | CASSLLWGSGQPQHF
. | TRBJ2-2 | . | TRBV30 | TGTGCCTGGAAGAGGTTTGTCGGGGAGCTGTTTTTT | CAWKRFVGELFF
. | TRBJ2-3 | . | TRBV10-3 | TGTGCCGTGGGAGGGGGCCTCTCCTACACGCAGTATTTT | CAVGGGLSYTQYF
TRBD1 | TRBJ2-7 | . | TRBV18 | TGTGCCAGCTCACTAGCCCGGGGACAGGGATACGAGCAGTACTTC | CASSLARGQGYEQYF
. | TRBJ2-3 | . | TRBV6-1 | TGTGCCAGCAATCTCGGCACGACCCGCACAGATACGCAGTATTTT | CASNLGTTRTDTQYF
TRBD2 | TRBJ2-1 | . | TRBV9 | TGTGCCAGCAGCGTAGCGAACGGGACTAGCGGGGTTAGCTCCTACAATGAGCAGTTCTTC | CASSVANGTSGVSSYNEQFF
. | TRBJ2-7 | . | TRBV18 | TGTGCCAGCTCACCACCGCCAGGGTTAGGTCCGCTTGTCTACGAGCAGTACTTC | CASSPPPGLGPLVYEQYF
TRBD1 | TRBJ1-1 | . | TRBV5-1 | TGCGCCAGCAGCTCTTTTTGGGACAGGGGGCCCGCTGAAGCTTTCTTT | CASSSFWDRGPAEAFF
. | TRBJ2-1 | . | TRBV13 | TGTGCCAGCAGCTCGTTCGGGGAAACTTTCTACAATGAGCAGTTCTTC | CASSSFGETFYNEQFF
. | TRBJ1-2 | . | TRBV7-8 | TGTGCCAGCAGCCAGGGGTTCGGCTACACCTTC | CASSQGFGYTF
. | TRBJ2-7 | . | TRBV11-2 | TGTGCCACCCAGGACATCTACGAGCAGTACTTC | CATQDIYEQYF
. | TRBJ2-1 | . | TRBV15 | TGTGCCACAGGGGGCGGGACTAGGTCCTACAATGAGCAGTTCTTC | CATGGGTRSYNEQFF
. | TRBJ2-2 | . | TRBV5-1 | TGCGCCAGCAGGGATACAGGGCCCGGGGAGCTGTTTTTT | CASRDTGPGELFF
. | TRBJ2-3 | . | TRBV14 | TGTGCCAGCAGCCTGGGCGTTTACACAGATACGCAGTATTTT | CASSLGVYTDTQYF
. | TRBJ2-7 | . | TRBV19 | TGTGCCAGTAGTATCGGGGGCGAGCAGTACTTC | CASSIGGEQYF
. | TRBJ2-7 | . | TRBV11-2 | TGTGCCAGCAGCTTAGTATCCTCCTACGAGCAGTACTTC | CASSLVSSYEQYF
. | TRBJ2-5 | . | TRBV2 | TGTGCCAGCAGTGAAGTAGCGGCTGGGCTGACCCAGTACTTC | CASSEVAAGLTQYF
. | TRBJ2-3 | . | TRBV30 | TGTGCCTGGAGTGTATGGGCGGGAGATACGCAGTATTTT | CAWSVWAGDTQYF
. | TRBJ2-2 | . | TRBV6-1 | TGTGCCAGCGTGGCCCTTGTGGCTACCGGGGAGCTGTTTTTT | CASVALVATGELFF
TRBD2 | TRBJ2-1 | . | TRBV6-4 | TGTGCCAGCAGTGACCGGTGGGGTACTAGCGGGAGTGAGCAGTTCTTC | CASSDRWGTSGSEQFF
. | TRBJ2-7 | . | TRBV5-3 | TGTGCCAGAAGCTTCAAGCGGAAGGTCTCCTACGAGCAGTACTTC | CARSFKRKVSYEQYF
. | TRBJ1-1 | . | TRBV9 | TGTGCCAGCAGCGTAGGGGGGGATGAAGCTTTCTTT | CASSVGGDEAFF
. | TRBJ2-2 | . | TRBV7-3 | TGTGCCAGCAGCTTACAAAAACTGACAGGGAACACCGGGGAGCTGTTTTTT | CASSLQKLTGNTGELFF
. | TRBJ2-5 | once | TRBV19 | TGTGCCAGTAGGCAGGGAGAAGAGACCCAGTACTTC | CASRQGEETQYF
. | TRBJ2-1 | . | TRBV5-5 | TGTGCCAGCAGCTTGGAAAGGTGGCAGTTCTTC | CASSLERWQFF
. | TRBJ1-1 | . | TRBV5-1 | TGCGCCAGCAGCTTGGAAGGTGGACATAAGAACACTGAAGCTTTCTTT | CASSLEGGHKNTEAFF
. | TRBJ2-1 | . | TRBV5-1 | TGCGCCAGCAGCTTGGCCGGCGGGAAGGGGATTGAGCAGTTCTTC | CASSLAGGKGIEQFF
TRBD1 | TRBJ1-1 | . | TRBV18 | TGTGCCAGCTCACCATCAGGGGGACAGGGGCAAACTGAAGCTTTCTTT | CASSPSGGQGQTEAFF
TRBD1 | TRBJ2-7 | . | TRBV5-1 | TGCGCCAGCAGGGGGACAGGGGTGAGAAGCGAGCAGTACTTC | CASRGTGVRSEQYF
. | TRBJ1-1 | . | TRBV7-9 | TGTGCCAGCAGCTTAGAGACTGAAGCTTTCTTT | CASSLETEAFF
. | TRBJ1-2 | . | TRBV6-1 | TGTGCCAGCAGCCCGCTGCAGAGCTATGGCTACACCTTC | CASSPLQSYGYTF